This paragraph covers one TCR beta chain sequence. Its antigen is unidentified. The data were taken from a study of cytomegalovirus exposure and HLA in healthy donors. Broader study findings: In vitro testing confirmed a few CMV-associated chains as specific for CMV antigens.

This CDR3 is 14 amino acids long. V lost 5 bases and J 7 bases, leaving 17 bases between the germline ends. From germline, CDR1 is PRHDT and CDR2 FYEKMQ (reference sequence). Assay: immunoSEQ multiplex PCR; the TCRdb copy retains only in-frame clones and omits some. Of 120,000 or so clones listed, 89% were seen once; the top ten hold around 1.1%. Material: PBMCs. J is TRBJ1-2 and V is TRBV13; D perhaps matches TRBD1 (6 bases). This sequence originates from a woman between 18 and 29 years old in good health and CMV-seronegative. The CDR3 coding sequence is TGTGCCAGCAGCATATTACACAGGGACGTTGGCTACACCTTC. This gives the protein CASSILHRDVGYTF.